The 28 T cell receptor beta chains below were found in one sample sequenced in a study of monozygotic twins with cystic fibrosis. Here immunoSEQ multiplex PCR was the method, and the copy in TCRdb shows in-frame clones only, minus some. The table has approximately 33,000 clones, approximately 84% seen once; the top ten hold roughly 1.5%. Sequencing input: blood. The source of these receptors is a girl aged 2 to 10 with cystic fibrosis.

The J gene is TRBJ2-1, the V gene TRBV6-5; TRBD2 is a possible D gene (5 bases). The germline V gene has CDR1 MNHEY and CDR2 SVGAGI. The length of the CDR3 is 12 residues. V was pared by 6 bases and J by 8 bases, with 11 bases between. CDR3 nucleotide sequence: TGTGCCAGCAGCGAAGGGAGTCATGAGCAGTTCTTC. This sequence encodes CASSEGSHEQFF.

This clone was recorded once. The rearrangement links TRBV7-3 to TRBJ2-1; D remains unclear. Trimming pared 5 bases from V and 7 bases from J, leaving 21 bases between. The CDR3 contains 16 residues. In germline, CDR1 is SGHTA, CDR2 FQGTGA. CDR3 protein: CASSRGHNNPTNEQFF. As DNA, the CDR3 is TGTGCCAGCAGCCGTGGGCACAATAACCCTACTAATGAGCAGTTCTTC.

CDR3 in DNA: TGCGCCAGCAGTGGGGTAGGGAGGGGCGAGCAGTACTTC. This encodes CASSGVGRGEQYF. This chain links TRBV10-1 with TRBJ2-7; TRBD2 matches 7 bases. Germline V gene lookup returns CDR1 WNHNN and CDR2 SYGVQD (reference sequence). V lost 4 bases to trimming and J lost 6 bases; unmatched junction nucleotides: 6. This CDR3 spans 13 amino acids.

This clone was seen only a few times. CDR3: CASSLGWLEDTQYF. CDR3 nucleotides: TGTGCCAGCAGCTTAGGCTGGTTAGAGGATACGCAGTATTTT. The chain has TRBV7-3 and TRBJ2-3; D ambiguous. The V gene lost 2 bases and the J gene lost 6 bases, with 12 bases spanning the gap. This CDR3 comprises 14 residues. The germline V gene encodes CDR1 SGHTA and CDR2 FQGTGA.

This clone was observed once. J is TRBJ2-3 and V is TRBV4-2; D unresolved. Trimming shortened V by 1 base and J by 0 bases, and 11 bases separated the two germline ends. There are 16 residues in the CDR3. Germline V gene lookup returns CDR1 LGHNA and CDR2 YNFKEQ. The DNA of the CDR3 is TGTGCCAGCAGCCAAGTTGAGGTAGGGAGCACAGATACGCAGTATTTT. Its protein product is CASSQVEVGSTDTQYF.

V is TRBV6-6 and J is TRBJ2-1, with D possibly being TRBD1 (7 bases). The V end was cut by 4 bases, the J end by 5 bases, with 15 bases between. CDR1 and CDR2 from the germline V gene are MNHNY and SVGAGI (reference sequence). The CDR3 runs to 15 residues. DNA of the CDR3: TGTGCCAGCAGTTCCCAGGGGGGCGTTGACAATGAGCAGTTCTTC. Amino acids: CASSSQGGVDNEQFF.

The chain recombines TRBV4-1 with TRBJ2-7; 8 nucleotides match TRBD2. V shed 1 base and J 0 bases; nucleotides not matched to a gene: 5. Germline values: CDR1 MGHRA, CDR2 YSYEKL. The CDR3 has 16 amino acids. CDR3 nucleotide sequence: TGCGCCAGCAGCCAAGGCTCGGGGGGGGCCTCCTACGAGCAGTACTTC. This translates into CASSQGSGGASYEQYF.

This chain uses TRBV2 with TRBJ2-2; D is uncertain. Germline lookup yields CDR1 SNHLY and CDR2 FYNNEI. There are 12 residues in the CDR3. Trimming left V 7 bases short and J 1 base short, with 4 bases between. The CDR3 bases are TGTGCCAGCAATGGGAACACCGGGGAGCTGTTTTTT. This codes for CASNGNTGELFF.

The sample holds one count of this clone. The rearrangement uses TRBV5-1 and TRBJ2-3; D may be TRBD1 (5 bases). In germline, CDR1 is SGHRS, CDR2 YFSETQ. This CDR3 spans 13 amino acids. Trimming took off 4 bases at V and 8 bases at J, with 14 bases between the two ends. The CDR3 coding sequence is TGCGCCAGCAGCATCCAACAGGACCTTACGCAGTATTTT. Translated, it gives CASSIQQDLTQYF.

The rearrangement joins TRBV6-6 to TRBJ2-7; TRBD1 matches 9 bases. The CDR3 totals 15 residues. V gave up 6 bases and J gave up 2 bases; unmatched junction bases: 8. Per the germline V gene, CDR1 is MNHNY and CDR2 is SVGAGI (reference sequence). The CDR3 nucleotides read TGTGCCAGCAGGGTAAGACAGGGGGAACCCTACGAGCAGTACTTC. It specifies CASRVRQGEPYEQYF.

The gene calls are TRBV7-9 and TRBJ1-4; a weak D match, TRBD1 (6 bases). CDR1 SEHNR and CDR2 FQNEAQ come from the germline V gene (reference sequence). This CDR3 comprises 15 residues. Trimming removed 2 bases from V and 5 bases from J, with 12 bases in between. CDR3 nucleotides: TGTGCCAGCAGCTTAACCGGGACATCGAATGAAAAACTGTTTTTT. This encodes CASSLTGTSNEKLFF. Complete variable domain (other parts from reference TRBV7-9 and TRBJ1-4): DTGVSQNPRHKITKRGQNVTFRCDPISEHNRLYWYRQTLGQGPEFLTYFQNEAQLEKSRLLSDRFSAERPKGSFSTLEIQRTEQGDSAMYLCASSLTGTSNEKLFFGSGTQLSVL.

The chain is built from TRBV5-1 and TRBJ1-1; 8 bases map to TRBD1. The CDR3 extends over 16 amino acids. The V and J ends lost 4 bases and 3 bases, in that order; junction bases with no gene match: 11. CDR1 is SGHRS and CDR2 is YFSETQ in the germline V gene. The CDR3 spells CASSLQGVGDYTEAFF. CDR3 nucleotide sequence: TGCGCCAGCAGCCTACAGGGGGTTGGGGATTACACTGAAGCTTTCTTT. The variable domain in full, completed from reference TRBV5-1 and TRBJ1-1, reads KAGVTQTPRYLIKTRGQQVTLSCSPISGHRSVSWYQQTPGQGLQFLFEYFSETQRNKGNFPGRFSGRQFSNSRSEMNVSTLELGDSALYLCASSLQGVGDYTEAFFGQGTRLTVV.

The chain uses TRBV6-1 and TRBJ2-3, with 7 nucleotides matching TRBD2. This CDR3 has 17 residues. Germline CDR1 and CDR2: MNHNS and SASEGT. V lost 2 bases, J lost 3 bases, and 11 bases stayed unmatched. The CDR3 DNA reads as TGTGCCAGCAGTGAACGGTGGGGGGGTGTCCGTACAGATACGCAGTATTTT. Protein: CASSERWGGVRTDTQYF.

The chain carries TRBV30 and TRBJ2-7; a weak D match, TRBD1 (5 bases). This CDR3 spans 12 amino acids. V was shortened by 2 bases and J by 3 bases, with 8 bases between the two germline ends. Germline assignment: CDR1 GTSNPN and CDR2 SVGIG (reference sequence). The CDR3 here is CAWSRQNYEQYF. The CDR3 DNA reads TGTGCCTGGAGTAGACAGAACTACGAGCAGTACTTC.

The genes are TRBV9 and TRBJ1-2; tentatively, D is TRBD1 (6 bases). Trimming cost V 4 bases and J 8 bases, with 12 bases left between them. CDR3 length equals 12 residues. Looked up from germline, CDR1 is SGDLS and CDR2 is YYNGEE. CDR3 DNA: TGTGCCAGCAGCACCACAGGGATCGGCTACACCTTC. It specifies CASSTTGIGYTF.

The J gene is TRBJ2-3, the V gene TRBV29-1; 15 bases are shared with TRBD2. After removal of 4 bases from V and 0 bases from J, the junction contained 5 bases not matched to a gene. The CDR3 contains 17 residues. The germline gives CDR1 SQVTM, CDR2 ANQGSEA. CDR3 DNA: TGCAGCGTTGTGGGGACTAGCGGGGGGCCAAGCACAGATACGCAGTATTTT. It encodes CSVVGTSGGPSTDTQYF.

This chain connects TRBV29-1 to TRBJ2-3; TRBD2 aligns across 10 bases. This CDR3 has 16 amino acids. V trimming: 4 bases; J trimming: 0 bases; junction bases outside the gene matches: 7. The V gene's germline CDR1 is SQVTM and CDR2 ANQGSEA. CDR3 amino acids: CSVVRSSGGSTDTQYF. The CDR3 DNA reads as TGCAGCGTTGTGAGGTCTAGCGGGGGTAGCACAGATACGCAGTATTTT.

This sequence joins TRBV30 and TRBJ2-7; 7 nucleotides match TRBD1. The CDR3 has 13 residues. Germline V gene sequence: CDR1 GTSNPN, CDR2 SVGIG (reference sequence). V gave up 5 bases and J gave up 2 bases; unmatched junction bases: 6. The CDR3 loop reads CAWFDRETYEQYF. CDR3 DNA sequence: TGTGCCTGGTTTGACAGGGAAACCTACGAGCAGTACTTC.

The V and J genes are TRBV30 and TRBJ1-1, with 7 bases that match TRBD1. CDR1 is GTSNPN, CDR2 SVGIG, per germline (reference sequence). There are 12 residues in the CDR3. The J segment lost 7 bases and the V segment lost 3 bases, leaving 5 bases of the junction unmatched. This CDR3 is CAWRTGSYEAFF. As DNA, the CDR3 is TGTGCCTGGAGGACAGGGTCGTATGAAGCTTTCTTT.

The J gene is TRBJ2-7, the V gene TRBV10-2, with D unclear. V gave up 6 bases and J gave up 2 bases, with 11 bases separating them. Germline CDR1 and CDR2: WSHSY and SAAADI. The CDR3 has 13 amino acids. DNA of the CDR3: TGCGCCAGCAGCCCATTCGACCCCTACGAGCAGTACTTC. Protein product: CASSPFDPYEQYF.

The genes are TRBV6-5 and TRBJ1-5, with TRBD1 matching over 9 bases. The CDR3 spans 15 residues. CDR1 and CDR2 (germline): MNHEY, SVGAGI. The ends lost 6 bases at V and 3 bases at J; junction bases unmatched: 6. This CDR3 reads CASRKQGAYNQPQHF. CDR3 DNA: TGTGCCAGCAGGAAACAGGGGGCCTACAATCAGCCCCAGCATTTT.

The chain uses TRBV13 and TRBJ1-5; maybe TRBD1 (6 bases). This CDR3 has 16 amino acids. Trimming shortened V by 2 bases and J by 3 bases, and 14 bases separated the two germline ends. CDR1 and CDR2 from the germline V gene are PRHDT and FYEKMQ (reference sequence). The CDR3 sequence: CASSLSWQGPNQPQHF. The CDR3 region has the DNA TGTGCCAGCAGCTTATCGTGGCAGGGGCCCAATCAGCCCCAGCATTTT.

V and J are TRBV6-5 and TRBJ1-2; TRBD1 might be the D (6 bases). The V and J ends lost 2 bases and 6 bases respectively, with 16 bases between them. The CDR3 has 15 residues. From germline, CDR1 is MNHEY and CDR2 SVGAGI. The CDR3 DNA is TGTGCCAGCAGTTACGGGGCAGGGGCTCGCCATGGCTACACCTTC. It is translated as CASSYGAGARHGYTF.

The chain recombines TRBV20-1 with TRBJ1-6; D ambiguous. Per the germline V gene, CDR1 is DFQATT and CDR2 is SNEGSKA (reference sequence). CDR3 length: 11 amino acids. Trimming cost V 0 bases and J 15 bases, with 9 bases left between them. The CDR3 DNA sequence: TGCAGTGCTAGAGATCTGGTGGGCCTCCACTTT. It encodes CSARDLVGLHF.

This clone showed up just once. V usage is TRBV20-1 and J usage is TRBJ2-5; D remains ambiguous. V lost 3 bases and J lost 10, with 9 bases in between. This CDR3 is built from 10 residues. Germline-derived CDR1 and CDR2 are DFQATT and SNEGSKA (reference sequence). In DNA form, the CDR3 reads TGCAGTGCTAGCTGGCCGATCCAGTACTTC. Translated, it gives CSASWPIQYF.

This chain joins TRBV30 and TRBJ1-3; D ambiguous. From germline, CDR1 is GTSNPN and CDR2 SVGIG (reference sequence). The CDR3 has 15 amino acids. V was trimmed by 1 base and J by 0 bases, leaving 10 bases between them. The CDR3 region is CAWSERPNSGNTIYF. The CDR3 region has the DNA TGTGCCTGGAGTGAGAGACCAAACTCTGGAAACACCATATATTTT.

This chain connects TRBV19 to TRBJ1-6, with D maybe TRBD1 (6 bases). Germline CDR1 and CDR2: LNHDA and SQIVND (reference sequence). CDR3 length: 17 amino acids. Trimming removed 5 bases from V and 7 bases from J, with 21 bases in between. The DNA for the CDR3 is TGTGCCAGTAGTGCAAAAGGGACAAGAGACTTCAATTCACCCCTCCACTTT. Translated: CASSAKGTRDFNSPLHF.

The chain carries TRBV13 and TRBJ1-4, with 7 bases lining up with TRBD1. The CDR3 has 13 amino acids. V lost 4 bases to trimming and J lost 11 bases; unmatched junction nucleotides: 7. Per the germline V gene, CDR1 is PRHDT and CDR2 is FYEKMQ (reference sequence). The CDR3 sequence is CASSSGGGKKLFF. The CDR3 DNA sequence: TGTGCCAGCAGCTCTGGAGGGGGCAAGAAACTGTTTTTT.